The 27 T cell receptor beta chains below come from one sample, sequenced in a study of spatial heterogeneity in lung cancer. TCRdb used MiXCR to reprocess the 5' RACE reads, holding one entry per CDR3 protein. The sample includes some 11,000 distinct CDR3 sequences, over 6% of them seen just once. As to time point: sample taken at primary tumor resection. This specimen consisted of PBMCs, obtained at surgery. These receptors originate from a male donor with early-stage non-small cell lung cancer.

The chain combines TRBV5-1 with TRBJ1-1; D not certain. This CDR3 is built from 14 residues. V was cut by 5 bases and J by 3 bases, with 14 bases left in between. In germline, CDR1 is SGHRS, CDR2 YFSETQ. CDR3 DNA: TGCGCCAGCAGTTCCGGTCCTAGGCACACTGAAGCTTTCTTT. Encoded protein: CASSSGPRHTEAFF.

This clonotype was seen many times. The rearrangement uses TRBV28 and TRBJ2-7; 10 bases are a match to TRBD2. Germline V gene lookup returns CDR1 MDHEN and CDR2 SYDVKM. The CDR3 consists of 17 residues. The V gene end was trimmed by 4 bases and the J gene end by 3 bases; junction bases not matched to a gene: 12. CDR3: CASSSPTPSGGSYEQYF. In nucleotides, the CDR3 is TGTGCCAGCAGTTCTCCCACCCCTAGCGGGGGAAGCTACGAGCAGTACTTC. Full variable domain (missing parts from reference TRBV28 and TRBJ2-7): DVKVTQSSRYLVKRTGEKVFLECVQDMDHENMFWYRQDPGLGLRLIYFSYDVKMKEKGDIPEGYSVSREKKERFSLILESASTNQTSMYLCASSSPTPSGGSYEQYFGPGTRLTVT.

This chain joins TRBV3-1 and TRBJ1-5; D might be TRBD1 (5 bases). CDR1 is LGHDT, CDR2 YNNKEL, per germline (reference sequence). The CDR3 runs to 16 residues. The V end lost 4 bases, the J end lost 0 bases, and 13 bases lay between the germline ends. CDR3 loop: CASSRSTDLSNQPQHF. In DNA form, the CDR3 reads TGTGCCAGCAGCCGGTCGACAGACCTTAGCAATCAGCCCCAGCATTTT.

This clonotype was detected only a few times. The chain joins TRBV19 to TRBJ2-1; 11 bases align to TRBD2. Per germline, CDR1 LNHDA and CDR2 SQIVND (reference sequence). The CDR3 contains 15 residues. Trimming took 4 bases from V and 5 from J; bases not matched to a gene: 4. The CDR3, as DNA: TGTGCCAGTAGTACACTAGCGGGGGTCCACAATGAGCAGTTCTTC. This translates into CASSTLAGVHNEQFF.

At least ten counts were recorded for this clonotype. The rearrangement uses TRBV5-1 and TRBJ2-5; 7 nucleotides align to TRBD2. The J segment lost 1 base and the V segment lost 5 bases, leaving 5 bases of the junction unmatched. This CDR3 has 14 residues. From germline, CDR1 is SGHRS and CDR2 YFSETQ. The CDR3 DNA sequence: TGCGCCAGCAGTCGGAGCGGGGTCCAAGAGACCCAGTACTTC. Protein: CASSRSGVQETQYF.

The rearrangement links TRBV12-3 or TRBV12-4 to TRBJ2-7; 7 positions agree with TRBD1. This CDR3 region has 13 residues. Unmatched junction bases numbered 4, after V lost 5 bases and J lost 3 bases. In DNA form, the CDR3 reads TGTGCCAGCAGTCCCCGGACAGGCTACGAGCAGTACTTC. Translation: CASSPRTGYEQYF.

In its sample, this clonotype was seen a few times. The chain uses TRBV7-2 and TRBJ2-7; D perhaps matches TRBD1 (5 bases). Trimming removed 5 bases from V and 2 bases from J, with 13 bases in between. The length of the CDR3 is 14 residues. Germline-derived CDR1 and CDR2 are SGHTA and FQGNSA. CDR3 loop: CASSPRTLPYEQYF. CDR3 sequence (DNA): TGTGCCAGCAGCCCGCGGACACTCCCCTACGAGCAGTACTTC.

By sample fraction, this clonotype is medium-sized (0.01 to 0.1%). The chain has TRBV6-4 and TRBJ2-6; no firm D call. The CDR3 runs 13 residues. CDR1 and CDR2 from the germline V gene are MRHNA and SNTAGT. Trimming stripped 6 bases from V and 4 bases from J, with 7 bases between. The CDR3 region is CASRSTGANVLTF. CDR3 DNA: TGTGCCAGCAGATCCACGGGGGCCAACGTCCTGACTTTC.

This clonotype was detected ten times or more. The genes are TRBV30 and TRBJ2-7; 10 positions agree with TRBD1. CDR3 size: 17 residues. The trim removed 2 bases at V and 6 bases at J, leaving 16 bases unmatched. CDR1 is GTSNPN and CDR2 is SVGIG in the germline V gene (reference sequence). CDR3 amino acids: CAWSPRDRGSLGAEQYF. Written as DNA, the CDR3 is TGTGCCTGGAGTCCCCGGGACAGGGGTAGCTTGGGGGCCGAGCAGTACTTC.

With respect to this clonotype: A much larger clone lies one base from this, so it may be a read error. J is TRBJ2-7 and V is TRBV7-9; D is undetermined. The ends were cut back, 1 base at V and 7 bases at J, with 14 bases in the middle. The CDR3 runs 14 residues. The germline gives CDR1 SEHNR, CDR2 FQNEAQ (reference sequence). The CDR3 bases are TGTGCCAGCAGCTTAGTGATGGCCGCCGGAGAGCAGTACTTC. This encodes CASSLVMAAGEQYF.

A note on this clonotype: A much larger clone sits a single nucleotide away, making a read error possible. J is TRBJ2-7 and V is TRBV6-5; D is perhaps TRBD1 or TRBD2 (5 bases each). The CDR3 covers 12 residues. CDR1 is MNHEY, CDR2 SVGAGI, per germline. V shed 11 bases and J shed 3 bases, with 14 bases lying between them. Written as DNA, the CDR3 is TGTGCCGAGGGGTCGGATCGCTACGAGCAGTACTTC. Its translation is CAEGSDRYEQYF.

Sample share makes this clonotype medium-sized. The chain uses TRBV4-1 and TRBJ2-7; TRBD1 aligns across 7 bases. The CDR3 is made up of 15 amino acids. Trimming took 1 base from V and 2 from J; bases not matched to a gene: 5. Germline-derived CDR1 and CDR2 are MGHRA and YSYEKL. In nucleotides, the CDR3 is TGCGCCAGCAGCCAAGTTGATGACAGGGCCTACGAGCAGTACTTC. Translated: CASSQVDDRAYEQYF.

The chain employs TRBV5-4 and TRBJ2-5; no clear D gene. This CDR3 has 11 amino acids. Germline V CDR1 and CDR2: SGHNT, YYREEE (reference sequence). The V gene lost 2 bases and the J gene lost 5 bases, with 4 bases spanning the gap. CDR3 sequence (DNA): TGTGCCAGCAGCTTTAGGGAGACCCAGTACTTC. As protein: CASSFRETQYF.

This clonotype came up many times. This chain connects TRBV5-1 to TRBJ2-3; 13 nucleotides match TRBD2. CDR3 length: 18 residues. After removal of 3 bases from V and 6 bases from J, the junction contained 13 bases not matched to a gene. Germline assignment: CDR1 SGHRS and CDR2 YFSETQ. CDR3 DNA sequence: TGCGCCAGCAGCTCTACTAGCGGGGGGGATCCCCCAGGGGATACGCAGTATTTT. Its translation: CASSSTSGGDPPGDTQYF.

Sample share makes this clonotype medium-sized (0.01 to 0.1%). The chain is built from TRBV5-1 and TRBJ2-5; D might be TRBD1 (7 bases). The V end lost 2 bases, the J end lost 5 bases, and 10 bases lay between the germline ends. Germline CDR1 SGHRS, CDR2 YFSETQ. The CDR3 is 13 residues long. The chain's CDR3 is CASSFRGAETQYF. The CDR3 DNA is TGCGCCAGCAGCTTCAGGGGGGCCGAGACCCAGTACTTC.

V usage is TRBV7-2 and J usage is TRBJ2-3; the D is unclear. Trimming took 1 base from V and 0 from J, leaving 5 bases between them. From germline, CDR1 is SGHTA and CDR2 FQGNSA. This CDR3 contains 14 residues. CDR3 protein: CASSLDVSTDTQYF. For the CDR3, the DNA is TGTGCCAGCAGCTTAGATGTAAGCACAGATACGCAGTATTTT.

This clonotype has a handful of counts. V usage is TRBV7-9 and J usage is TRBJ1-1, with D uncertain. The germline V gene encodes CDR1 SEHNR and CDR2 FQNEAQ (reference sequence). V was pared by 2 bases and J by 2 bases, with 15 bases between. The CDR3 runs to 16 residues. The CDR3 DNA sequence: TGTGCCAGCAGCTTAACCCCTCAGCAAGGAAACACTGAAGCTTTCTTT. This translates into CASSLTPQQGNTEAFF.

Ten or more counts support this clonotype. The chain couples TRBV7-8 to TRBJ2-1, with 7 bases matching TRBD1. Per germline, CDR1 SGHVS and CDR2 FQNEAQ. The ends lost 5 bases at V and 4 bases at J; junction bases unmatched: 8. This CDR3 comprises 15 residues. CDR3 loop: CASSTRQGQYNEQFF. For the CDR3, the DNA is TGTGCCAGCAGCACAAGACAGGGTCAGTACAATGAGCAGTTCTTC.

This rearrangement joins TRBV7-2 to TRBJ2-7; TRBD1 matches at 9 bases. CDR1 and CDR2 from the germline V gene are SGHTA and FQGNSA. V lost 2 bases, J lost 7 bases, and 6 bases stayed unmatched. The CDR3 totals 14 residues. The CDR3 here is CASSLSQGAREQYF. CDR3 in DNA: TGTGCCAGCAGCTTATCACAGGGGGCTCGGGAGCAGTACTTC.

By frequency in the sample, this clonotype is medium-sized (0.01 to 0.1%). The rearrangement uses TRBV6-4 and TRBJ2-1; the D call may be TRBD1 or TRBD2 (5 bases each). This CDR3 is 13 amino acids long. Germline lookup yields CDR1 MRHNA and CDR2 SNTAGT. V lost 5 bases, J lost 7 bases, and 12 bases lay in between. CDR3: CASSTGTTNEQFF. The DNA for the CDR3 is TGTGCCAGCAGTACCGGGACCACGAATGAGCAGTTCTTC.

This clonotype showed up many times. J is TRBJ2-3 and V is TRBV29-1, with D possibly being TRBD2 (6 bases). V was shortened by 5 bases and J by 0 bases, with 12 bases between the two germline ends. The germline V gene encodes CDR1 SQVTM and CDR2 ANQGSEA. There are 14 residues in the CDR3. CDR3 DNA sequence: TGCAGCGTTATCCCAGGGACTAGCACAGATACGCAGTATTTT. Its protein is CSVIPGTSTDTQYF.

This clonotype appeared many times. The chain carries TRBV12-5 and TRBJ1-2, with 9 bases fitting TRBD1. The V gene end was trimmed by 6 bases and the J gene end by 7 bases; junction bases not matched to a gene: 9. The CDR3 sequence is 14 residues long. Germline assignment: CDR1 LGHNT and CDR2 FRNRAP. CDR3 protein: CASGTGTGWGGYTF. CDR3 DNA sequence: TGTGCTAGTGGGACCGGGACAGGGTGGGGTGGCTACACCTTC.

In this sample, this clonotype turned up a few times. The chain has TRBV27 and TRBJ1-2; 8 bases fit TRBD1. The V and J ends lost 6 bases and 4 bases, in that order; junction bases with no gene match: 10. This CDR3 is built from 15 residues. Germline CDR1 is MNHEY and CDR2 is SMNVEV (reference sequence). This CDR3 is CASSLAGQGSYGYTF. The CDR3 DNA sequence: TGTGCCAGCAGCCTAGCCGGACAGGGAAGCTATGGCTACACCTTC.

This clonotype was counted at least ten times. The CDR3 DNA follows: TGTGCCAGCCGGGACAGCCTGTTTAGGGCCACTGAAGCTTTCTTT. Amino acid sequence: CASRDSLFRATEAFF. This chain joins TRBV12-3 or TRBV12-4 and TRBJ1-1; TRBD1 matches at 7 bases. V lost 8 bases and J lost 4; bases outside the gene matches: 13. This CDR3 spans 15 amino acids.

This clonotype occurred many times. The V call is TRBV3-1, the J call TRBJ2-2; D might be TRBD1 (6 bases). Per the germline V gene, CDR1 is LGHDT and CDR2 is YNNKEL (reference sequence). The germline V and J ends were trimmed by 5 bases and 2 bases, with 15 bases remaining between them. This CDR3 spans 16 amino acids. CDR3 residues: CASSSVGRGNTGELFF. The DNA of the CDR3 is TGTGCCAGCAGCTCCGTCGGCAGGGGAAACACCGGGGAGCTGTTTTTT. Using reference TRBV3-1 and TRBJ2-2 for the parts outside the CDR3, the full variable domain is DTAVSQTPKYLVTQMGNDKSIKCEQNLGHDTMYWYKQDSKKFLKIMFSYNNKELIINETVPNRFSPKSPDKAHLNLHINSLELGDSAVYFCASSSVGRGNTGELFFGEGSRLTVL.

This clonotype has a count of ten or more. The chain has TRBV5-4 and TRBJ2-2; D is ambiguous. CDR1 and CDR2 (germline): SGHNT, YYREEE (reference sequence). V was shortened by 4 bases and J by 6 bases, with 7 bases between the two germline ends. The CDR3 consists of 12 residues. The chain's CDR3 is CASSPHAGELFF. The CDR3 bases are TGTGCCAGCAGCCCCCATGCCGGGGAGCTGTTTTTT.

This clonotype was counted ten times or more. The genes are TRBV5-1 and TRBJ2-1, with 10 bases aligning to TRBD1. The germline gives CDR1 SGHRS, CDR2 YFSETQ. CDR3 length: 15 residues. V shed 4 bases and J 2 bases; nucleotides not matched to a gene: 3. The DNA of the CDR3 is TGCGCCAGCAGCCGGGGACAGGGGCCCTACAATGAGCAGTTCTTC. Protein: CASSRGQGPYNEQFF. The whole variable domain, remainder taken from reference TRBV5-1 and TRBJ2-1, is KAGVTQTPRYLIKTRGQQVTLSCSPISGHRSVSWYQQTPGQGLQFLFEYFSETQRNKGNFPGRFSGRQFSNSRSEMNVSTLELGDSALYLCASSRGQGPYNEQFFGPGTRLTVL.